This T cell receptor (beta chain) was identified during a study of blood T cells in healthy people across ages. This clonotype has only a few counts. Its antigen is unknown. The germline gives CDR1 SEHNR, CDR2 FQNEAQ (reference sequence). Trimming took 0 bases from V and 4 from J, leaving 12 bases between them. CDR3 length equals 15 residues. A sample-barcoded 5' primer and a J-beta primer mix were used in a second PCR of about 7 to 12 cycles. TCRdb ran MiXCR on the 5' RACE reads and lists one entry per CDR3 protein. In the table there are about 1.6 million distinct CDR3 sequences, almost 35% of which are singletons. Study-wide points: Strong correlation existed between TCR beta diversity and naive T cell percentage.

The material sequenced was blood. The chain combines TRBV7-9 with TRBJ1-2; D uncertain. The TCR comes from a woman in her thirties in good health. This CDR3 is CASSLASTSGYGYTF. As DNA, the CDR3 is TGTGCCAGCAGCTTAGCGTCTACCTCGGGCTATGGCTACACCTTC.